Shown below are 8 T cell receptor beta chains from a single sample sequenced in a study of T cell responses to AZD1222 COVID-19 vaccine. Profiling relied on immunoSEQ multiplex PCR, and the TCRdb table lists in-frame clones only, not all of them. The sample yields about 100,000 clones, approximately 88% seen once. Sequences were derived from peripheral blood, sampled on day 0 of AZD1222 vaccination. The receptors were gathered from an adult in good health.

V usage is TRBV5-1 and J usage is TRBJ1-4; D perhaps matches TRBD1 (6 bases). This CDR3 contains 17 residues. V shed 1 base and J shed 0 bases, with 13 bases lying between them. The germline gives CDR1 SGHRS, CDR2 YFSETQ. DNA for the CDR3: TGCGCCAGCAGCTTGAGGGGGGGTTGGCCAACTAATGAAAAACTGTTTTTT. This codes for CASSLRGGWPTNEKLFF.

The chain combines TRBV28 with TRBJ2-7; D might be TRBD2 (5 bases). Germline assignment: CDR1 MDHEN and CDR2 SYDVKM. The ends were cut back, 6 bases at V and 5 bases at J, with 14 bases in the middle. CDR3 length: 13 residues. Here the CDR3 DNA reads TGTGCCAGCAGACCTGGACTCAGGAACGAGCAGTACTTC. The encoded protein is CASRPGLRNEQYF. Full variable domain (remainder filled in from reference TRBV28 and TRBJ2-7): DVKVTQSSRYLVKRTGEKVFLECVQDMDHENMFWYRQDPGLGLRLIYFSYDVKMKEKGDIPEGYSVSREKKERFSLILESASTNQTSMYLCASRPGLRNEQYFGPGTRLTVT.

This chain's CDR3 is CASSFAGYEQYF. As DNA, the CDR3 is TGTGCCAGCAGTTTTGCCGGTTACGAGCAGTACTTC. This chain links TRBV12-3 or TRBV12-4 with TRBJ2-7; D gene ambiguous. V lost 3 bases and J 4 bases, leaving 7 bases between the germline ends. This CDR3 has 12 residues.

This chain uses TRBV27 with TRBJ2-2; possibly TRBD2 for D (5 bases). The V end was cut by 2 bases, the J end by 4 bases, with 11 bases between. The CDR3 is 15 amino acids. In germline, CDR1 is MNHEY, CDR2 SMNVEV (reference sequence). This CDR3 is CASSLNGVSTGELFF. CDR3 in DNA: TGTGCCAGCAGTTTAAACGGGGTTTCCACCGGGGAGCTGTTTTTT.

This chain joins TRBV6-5 and TRBJ1-1; 10 bases line up with TRBD1. The germline CDR1 and CDR2 sequences are MNHEY and SVGAGI. Trimming removed 6 bases from V and 3 bases from J; junction bases left unmatched: 7. The CDR3 is 15 residues long. DNA of the CDR3: TGTGCCAGCAGGGGACAGGGGTCGGGGGACACTGAAGCTTTCTTT. Translation: CASRGQGSGDTEAFF.

This chain connects TRBV9 to TRBJ2-1; D may be TRBD1 (6 bases). Germline V lookup: CDR1 SGDLS, CDR2 YYNGEE. Trimming cost V 4 bases and J 9 bases, with 17 bases left between them. The length of the CDR3 is 14 residues. CDR3 sequence reads: CASSLRLQGAEQFF. CDR3 nucleotide sequence: TGTGCCAGCAGCCTAAGATTACAGGGAGCTGAGCAGTTCTTC.

This clone came up once. This chain connects TRBV10-3 to TRBJ2-1; perhaps TRBD2 as D (6 bases). Trimming took 8 bases from V and 3 from J, leaving 11 bases between them. This CDR3 spans 13 amino acids. CDR1 is ENHRY and CDR2 is SYGVKD in the germline V gene. The CDR3 DNA is TGTGCCATCGGTACTAGCAGCTACAATGAGCAGTTCTTC. This codes for CAIGTSSYNEQFF.

V usage is TRBV30 and J usage is TRBJ1-4; no firm D call. The V end lost 5 bases, the J end lost 4 bases, and 2 bases lay between the germline ends. Germline V CDR1 and CDR2: GTSNPN, SVGIG (reference sequence). CDR3 length: 10 residues. The CDR3 reads CAWGNEKLFF. CDR3 bases: TGTGCCTGGGGTAATGAAAAACTGTTTTTT.